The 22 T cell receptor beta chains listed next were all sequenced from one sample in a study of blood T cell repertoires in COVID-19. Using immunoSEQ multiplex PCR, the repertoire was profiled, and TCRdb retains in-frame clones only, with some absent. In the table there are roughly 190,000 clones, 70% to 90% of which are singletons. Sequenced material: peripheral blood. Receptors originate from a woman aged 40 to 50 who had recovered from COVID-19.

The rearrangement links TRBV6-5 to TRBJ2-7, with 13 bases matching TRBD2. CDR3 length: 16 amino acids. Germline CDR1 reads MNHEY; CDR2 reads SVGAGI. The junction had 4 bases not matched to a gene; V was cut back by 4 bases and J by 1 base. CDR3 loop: CASSSPGLAGSYEQYF. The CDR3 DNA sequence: TGTGCCAGCAGTTCCCCGGGACTAGCGGGGTCCTACGAGCAGTACTTC.

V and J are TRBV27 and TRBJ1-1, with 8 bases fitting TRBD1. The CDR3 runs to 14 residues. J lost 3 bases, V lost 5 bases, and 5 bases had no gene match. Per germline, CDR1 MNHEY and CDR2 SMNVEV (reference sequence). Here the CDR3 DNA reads TGTGCCAGCAGTCTTCGGACAGGGTACACTGAAGCTTTCTTT. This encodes CASSLRTGYTEAFF.

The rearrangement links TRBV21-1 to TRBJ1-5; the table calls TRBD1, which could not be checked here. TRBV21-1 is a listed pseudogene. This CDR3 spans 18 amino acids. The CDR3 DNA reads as TGTGCCAGCAGCACGGAACCCCTTGGACAGCCTAGCAATCAGCCCCAGCATTTT. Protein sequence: CASSTEPLGQPSNQPQHF.

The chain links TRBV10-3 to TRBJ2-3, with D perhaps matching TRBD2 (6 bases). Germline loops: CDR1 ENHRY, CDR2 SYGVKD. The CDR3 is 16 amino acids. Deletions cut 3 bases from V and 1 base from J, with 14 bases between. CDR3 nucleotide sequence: TGTGCCATCAGTGATCGGGGGAGAACGGGCACAGATACGCAGTATTTT. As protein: CAISDRGRTGTDTQYF.

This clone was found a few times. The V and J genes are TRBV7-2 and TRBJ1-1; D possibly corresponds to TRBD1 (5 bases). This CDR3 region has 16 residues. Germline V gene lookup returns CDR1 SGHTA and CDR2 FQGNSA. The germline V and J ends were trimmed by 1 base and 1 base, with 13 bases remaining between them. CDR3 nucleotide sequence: TGTGCCAGCAGCTTAGTATCCGGGAGGGGGAACACTGAAGCTTTCTTT. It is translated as CASSLVSGRGNTEAFF.

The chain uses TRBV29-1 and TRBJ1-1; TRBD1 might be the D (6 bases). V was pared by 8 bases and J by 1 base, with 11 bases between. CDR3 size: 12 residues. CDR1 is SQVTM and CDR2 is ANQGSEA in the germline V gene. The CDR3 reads CSSKQGNTEAFF. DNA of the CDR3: TGCAGCTCCAAACAGGGGAACACTGAAGCTTTCTTT.

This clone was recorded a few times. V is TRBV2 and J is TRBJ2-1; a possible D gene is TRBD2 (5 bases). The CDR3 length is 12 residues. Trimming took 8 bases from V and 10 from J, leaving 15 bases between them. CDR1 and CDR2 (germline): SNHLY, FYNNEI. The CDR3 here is CASYLVSGEQFF. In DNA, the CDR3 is TGTGCCAGCTATTTAGTGTCGGGGGAGCAGTTCTTC.

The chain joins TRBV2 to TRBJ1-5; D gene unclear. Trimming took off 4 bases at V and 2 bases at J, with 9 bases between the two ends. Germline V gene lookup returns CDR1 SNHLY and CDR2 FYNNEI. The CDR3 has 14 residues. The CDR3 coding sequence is TGTGCCAGCAGTGTTGGGGAGGGCAATCAGCCCCAGCATTTT. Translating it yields CASSVGEGNQPQHF.

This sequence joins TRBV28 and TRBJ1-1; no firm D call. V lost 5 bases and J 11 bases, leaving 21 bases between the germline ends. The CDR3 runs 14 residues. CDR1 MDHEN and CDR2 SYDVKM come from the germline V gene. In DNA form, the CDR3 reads TGTGCCAGCAGTCCCCCGCTCGTCCAGGCCGAGGCTTTCTTT. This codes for CASSPPLVQAEAFF.

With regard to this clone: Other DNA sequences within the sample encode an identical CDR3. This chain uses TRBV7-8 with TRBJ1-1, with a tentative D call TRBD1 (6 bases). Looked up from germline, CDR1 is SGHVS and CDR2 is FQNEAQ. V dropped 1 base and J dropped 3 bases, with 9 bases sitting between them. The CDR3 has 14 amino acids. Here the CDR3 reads CASSLGGRDTEAFF. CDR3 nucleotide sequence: TGTGCCAGCAGCTTAGGGGGGCGCGACACTGAAGCTTTCTTT.

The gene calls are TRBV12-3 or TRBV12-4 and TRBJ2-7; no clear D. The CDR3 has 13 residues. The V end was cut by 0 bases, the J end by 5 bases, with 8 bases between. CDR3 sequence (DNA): TGTGCCAGCAGTTTAGCTCGACTTAACGAGCAGTACTTC. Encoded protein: CASSLARLNEQYF.

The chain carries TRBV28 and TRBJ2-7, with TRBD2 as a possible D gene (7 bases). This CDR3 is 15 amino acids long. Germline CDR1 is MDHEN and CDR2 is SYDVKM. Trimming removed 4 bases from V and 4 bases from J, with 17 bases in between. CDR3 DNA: TGTGCCAGCAGTTGGCCCGGGGGGCAGGTTTACGAGCAGTACTTC. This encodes CASSWPGGQVYEQYF.

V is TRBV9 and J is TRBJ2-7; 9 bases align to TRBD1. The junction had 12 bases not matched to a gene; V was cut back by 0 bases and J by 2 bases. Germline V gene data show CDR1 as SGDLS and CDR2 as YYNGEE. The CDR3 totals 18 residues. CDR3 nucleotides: TGTGCCAGCAGCGTAGGCAGTGGAGGACAGGGGATTCCCTACGAGCAGTACTTC. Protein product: CASSVGSGGQGIPYEQYF.

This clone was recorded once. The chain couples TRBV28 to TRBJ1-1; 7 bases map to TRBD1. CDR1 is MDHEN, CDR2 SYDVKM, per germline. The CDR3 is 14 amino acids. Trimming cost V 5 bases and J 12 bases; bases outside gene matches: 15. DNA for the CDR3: TGTGCCAGCAGTGCATCCCTAGGGGGCGCTTCCCCTTTCTTT. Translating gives CASSASLGGASPFF.

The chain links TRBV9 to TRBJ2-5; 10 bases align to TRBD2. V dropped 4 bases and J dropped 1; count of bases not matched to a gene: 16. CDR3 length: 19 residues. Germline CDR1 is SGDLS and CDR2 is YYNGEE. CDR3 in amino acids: CASSPGGLAGAPFQETQYF. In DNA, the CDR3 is TGTGCCAGCAGCCCAGGGGGGCTAGCGGGGGCCCCATTCCAAGAGACCCAGTACTTC.

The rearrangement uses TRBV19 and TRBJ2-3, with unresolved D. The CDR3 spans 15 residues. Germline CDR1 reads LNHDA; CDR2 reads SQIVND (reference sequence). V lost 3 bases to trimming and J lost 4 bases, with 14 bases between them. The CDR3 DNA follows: TGTGCCAGTAGTATCCTCCTCGGGTTAGCAGATACGCAGTATTTT. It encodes CASSILLGLADTQYF.

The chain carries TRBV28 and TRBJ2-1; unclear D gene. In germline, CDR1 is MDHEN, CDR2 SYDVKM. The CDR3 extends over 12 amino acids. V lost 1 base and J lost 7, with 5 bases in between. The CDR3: CASSLFPNEQFF. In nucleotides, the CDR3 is TGTGCCAGCAGTTTATTCCCAAATGAGCAGTTCTTC.

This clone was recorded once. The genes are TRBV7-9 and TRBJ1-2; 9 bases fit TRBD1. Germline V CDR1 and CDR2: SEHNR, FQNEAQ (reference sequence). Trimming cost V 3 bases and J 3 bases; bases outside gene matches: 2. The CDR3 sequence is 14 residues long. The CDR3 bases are TGTGCCAGCAGCTTGGGACAGGGCGACTATGGCTACACCTTC. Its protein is CASSLGQGDYGYTF. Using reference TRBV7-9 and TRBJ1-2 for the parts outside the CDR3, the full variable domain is DTGVSQNPRHKITKRGQNVTFRCDPISEHNRLYWYRQTLGQGPEFLTYFQNEAQLEKSRLLSDRFSAERPKGSFSTLEIQRTEQGDSAMYLCASSLGQGDYGYTFGSGTRLTVV.

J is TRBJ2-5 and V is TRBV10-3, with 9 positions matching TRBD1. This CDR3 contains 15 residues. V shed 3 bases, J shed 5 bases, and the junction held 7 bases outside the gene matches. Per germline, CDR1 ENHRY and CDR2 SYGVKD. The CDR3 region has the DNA TGTGCCATCAGTGAATGGGGACAGGGTACGGAGACCCAGTACTTC. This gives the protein CAISEWGQGTETQYF.

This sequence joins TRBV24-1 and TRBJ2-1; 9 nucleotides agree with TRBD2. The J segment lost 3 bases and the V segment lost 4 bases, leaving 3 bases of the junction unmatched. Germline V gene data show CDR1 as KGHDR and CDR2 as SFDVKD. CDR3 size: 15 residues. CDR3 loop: CATSDHSGSYNEQFF. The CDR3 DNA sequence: TGTGCCACCAGTGACCATAGCGGGAGCTACAATGAGCAGTTCTTC.

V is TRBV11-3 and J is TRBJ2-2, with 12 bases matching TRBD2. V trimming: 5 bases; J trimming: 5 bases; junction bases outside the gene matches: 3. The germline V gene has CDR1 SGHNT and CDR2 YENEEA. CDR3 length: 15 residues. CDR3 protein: CASSPLAGGTGELFF. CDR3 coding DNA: TGTGCCAGCAGCCCTCTAGCGGGAGGGACCGGGGAGCTGTTTTTT.

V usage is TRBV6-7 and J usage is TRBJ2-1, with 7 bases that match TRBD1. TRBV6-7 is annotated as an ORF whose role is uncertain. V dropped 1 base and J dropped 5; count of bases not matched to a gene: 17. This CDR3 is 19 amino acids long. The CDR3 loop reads CASSYFGTVEGAGDNEQFF. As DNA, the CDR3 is TGTGCCAGCAGTTACTTCGGGACAGTCGAGGGGGCAGGAGACAATGAGCAGTTCTTC.